This T cell receptor (beta chain) was sequenced in a study of blood T cell repertoires in COVID-19. Looked up from germline, CDR1 is MDHEN and CDR2 is SYDVKM. The V end lost 6 bases, the J end lost 3 bases, and 13 bases lay between the germline ends. This CDR3 region has 14 residues. Some clones are missing from TCRdb's copy, which holds only in-frame ones; the method was immunoSEQ multiplex PCR. The table lists about 160,000 clones, about four fifths of them singletons. The TCR was taken from a man in his sixties with active or convalescent COVID-19. Source material: peripheral blood. This sequence joins TRBV28 and TRBJ2-3; TRBD1 might be the D (6 bases). The chain's CDR3 is CASRSGTLTDTQYF. CDR3 nucleotide sequence: TGTGCCAGCAGGTCCGGGACATTAACAGATACGCAGTATTTT. Full variable domain (rest looked up from reference TRBV28 and TRBJ2-3): DVKVTQSSRYLVKRTGEKVFLECVQDMDHENMFWYRQDPGLGLRLIYFSYDVKMKEKGDIPEGYSVSREKKERFSLILESASTNQTSMYLCASRSGTLTDTQYFGPGTRLTVL.